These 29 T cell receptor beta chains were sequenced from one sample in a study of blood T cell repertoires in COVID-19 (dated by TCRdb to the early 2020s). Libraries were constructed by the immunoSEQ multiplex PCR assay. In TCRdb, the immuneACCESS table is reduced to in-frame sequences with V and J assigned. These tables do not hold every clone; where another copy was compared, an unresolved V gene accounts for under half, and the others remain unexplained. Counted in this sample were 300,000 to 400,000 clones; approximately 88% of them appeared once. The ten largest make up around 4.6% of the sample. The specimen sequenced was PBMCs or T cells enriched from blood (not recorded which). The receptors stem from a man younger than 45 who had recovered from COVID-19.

The CDR3 region is CASSLGRDKVSPLHF. For the CDR3, the DNA is TGCGCCAGCAGCTTGGGTCGGGACAAAGTTTCACCCCTCCACTTT. The J gene is TRBJ1-6, the V gene TRBV5-1; perhaps TRBD1 as D (6 bases). Trimming removed 0 bases at V and 9 bases at J, with 13 bases between. CDR3 size: 15 residues. The germline V gene has CDR1 SGHRS and CDR2 YFSETQ.

CDR3 sequence (DNA): TGTGCCAGCAGCGCCGGGACAGGGGGCAGTCAGCCCCAGCATTTT. Protein sequence: CASSAGTGGSQPQHF. The chain has TRBV2 and TRBJ1-5, with 12 nucleotides matching TRBD1. J lost 6 bases, V lost 6 bases, and 6 bases had no gene match. Per the germline V gene, CDR1 is SNHLY and CDR2 is FYNNEI. This CDR3 is built from 15 residues.

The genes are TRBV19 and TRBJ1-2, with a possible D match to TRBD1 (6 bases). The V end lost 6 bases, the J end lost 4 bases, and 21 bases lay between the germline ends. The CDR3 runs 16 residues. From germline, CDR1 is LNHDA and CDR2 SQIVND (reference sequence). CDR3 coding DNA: TGTGCCAGTAGACTGGGCGGCAGGGGCTTCGGCTATGGCTACACCTTC. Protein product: CASRLGGRGFGYGYTF.

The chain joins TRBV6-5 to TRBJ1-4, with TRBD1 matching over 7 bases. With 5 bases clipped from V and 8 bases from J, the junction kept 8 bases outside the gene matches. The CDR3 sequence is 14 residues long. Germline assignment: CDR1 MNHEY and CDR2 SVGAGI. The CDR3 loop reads CASSPRQGGEKLFF. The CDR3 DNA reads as TGTGCCAGCAGTCCGCGACAGGGTGGGGAAAAACTGTTTTTT.

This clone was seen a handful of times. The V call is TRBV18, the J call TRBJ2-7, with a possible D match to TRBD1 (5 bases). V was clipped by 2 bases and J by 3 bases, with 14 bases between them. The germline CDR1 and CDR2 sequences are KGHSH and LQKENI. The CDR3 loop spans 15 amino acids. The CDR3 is CASSPNQGVGYEQYF. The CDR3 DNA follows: TGTGCCAGCTCACCAAACCAAGGGGTGGGCTACGAGCAGTACTTC. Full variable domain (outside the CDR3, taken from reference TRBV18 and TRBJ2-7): NAGVMQNPRHLVRRRGQEARLRCSPMKGHSHVYWYRQLPEEGLKFMVYLQKENIIDESGMPKERFSAEFPKEGPSILRIQQVVRGDSAAYFCASSPNQGVGYEQYFGPGTRLTVT.

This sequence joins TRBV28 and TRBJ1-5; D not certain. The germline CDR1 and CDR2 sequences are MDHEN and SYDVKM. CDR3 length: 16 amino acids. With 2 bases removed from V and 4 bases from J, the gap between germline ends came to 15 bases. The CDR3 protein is CASSLPQGQRNQPQHF. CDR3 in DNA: TGTGCCAGCAGTTTACCCCAAGGCCAGAGGAATCAGCCCCAGCATTTT.

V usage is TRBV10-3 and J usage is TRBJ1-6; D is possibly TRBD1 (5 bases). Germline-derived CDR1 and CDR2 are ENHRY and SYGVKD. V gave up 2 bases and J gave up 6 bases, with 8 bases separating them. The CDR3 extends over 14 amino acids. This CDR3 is CAISEHGGNSPLHF. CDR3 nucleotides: TGTGCCATCAGTGAGCACGGGGGTAATTCACCCCTCCACTTT.

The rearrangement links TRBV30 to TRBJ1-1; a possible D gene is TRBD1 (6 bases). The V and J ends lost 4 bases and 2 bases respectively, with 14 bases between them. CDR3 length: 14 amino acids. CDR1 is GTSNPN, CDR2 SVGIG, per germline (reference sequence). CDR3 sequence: CAWMSRDINTEAFF. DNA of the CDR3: TGTGCCTGGATGTCGAGGGACATCAACACTGAAGCTTTCTTT.

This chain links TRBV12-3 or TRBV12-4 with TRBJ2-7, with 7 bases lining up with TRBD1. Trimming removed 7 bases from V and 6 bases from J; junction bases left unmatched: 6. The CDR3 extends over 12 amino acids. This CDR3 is CASTLTGVEQYF. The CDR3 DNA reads TGTGCCAGCACCTTAACAGGGGTCGAGCAGTACTTC.

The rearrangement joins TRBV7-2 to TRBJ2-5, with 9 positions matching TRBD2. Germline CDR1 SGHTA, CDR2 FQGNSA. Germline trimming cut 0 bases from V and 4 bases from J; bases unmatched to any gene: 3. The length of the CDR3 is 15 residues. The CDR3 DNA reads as TGTGCCAGCAGCTTAGCTAGCGGGGGTGGAGAGACCCAGTACTTC. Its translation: CASSLASGGGETQYF.

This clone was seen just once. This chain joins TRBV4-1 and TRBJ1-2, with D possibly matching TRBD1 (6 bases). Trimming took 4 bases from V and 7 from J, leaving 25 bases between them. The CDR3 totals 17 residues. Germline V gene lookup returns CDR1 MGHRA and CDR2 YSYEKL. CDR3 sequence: CASSPNFNTGTVGGYTF. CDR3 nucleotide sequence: TGCGCCAGCAGCCCGAACTTTAATACAGGGACCGTGGGTGGCTACACCTTC.

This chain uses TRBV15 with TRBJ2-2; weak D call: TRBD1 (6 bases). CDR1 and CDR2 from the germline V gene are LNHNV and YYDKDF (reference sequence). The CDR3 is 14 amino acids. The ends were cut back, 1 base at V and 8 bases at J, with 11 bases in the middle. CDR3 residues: CATSRARGPGELFF. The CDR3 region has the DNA TGTGCCACCAGCAGAGCCAGGGGCCCGGGGGAGCTGTTTTTT.

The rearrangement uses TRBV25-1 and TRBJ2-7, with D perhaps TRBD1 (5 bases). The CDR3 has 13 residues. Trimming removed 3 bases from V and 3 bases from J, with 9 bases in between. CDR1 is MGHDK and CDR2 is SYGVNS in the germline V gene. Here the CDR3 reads CASSDRGFYEQYF. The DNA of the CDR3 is TGTGCCAGCAGTGATAGGGGTTTCTACGAGCAGTACTTC.

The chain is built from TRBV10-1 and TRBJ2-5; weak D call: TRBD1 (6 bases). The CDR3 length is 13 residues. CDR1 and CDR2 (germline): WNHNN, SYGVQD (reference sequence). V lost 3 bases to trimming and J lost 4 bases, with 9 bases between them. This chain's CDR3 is CASSDGGRETQYF. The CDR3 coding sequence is TGCGCCAGCAGTGATGGGGGCAGAGAGACCCAGTACTTC.

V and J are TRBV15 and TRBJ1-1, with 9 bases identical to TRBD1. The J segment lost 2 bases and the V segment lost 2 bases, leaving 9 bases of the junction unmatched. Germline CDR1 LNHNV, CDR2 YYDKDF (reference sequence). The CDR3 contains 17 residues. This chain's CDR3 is CATSRSGTGSINTEAFF. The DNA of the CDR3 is TGTGCCACCAGCAGATCTGGGACAGGGAGTATTAACACTGAAGCTTTCTTT.

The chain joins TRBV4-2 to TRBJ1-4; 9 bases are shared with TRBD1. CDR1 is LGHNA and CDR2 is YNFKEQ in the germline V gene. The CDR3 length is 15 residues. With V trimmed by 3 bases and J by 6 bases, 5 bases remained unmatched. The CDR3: CASSQLQGADEKLFF. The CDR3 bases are TGTGCCAGCAGCCAGTTACAGGGGGCAGATGAAAAACTGTTTTTT.

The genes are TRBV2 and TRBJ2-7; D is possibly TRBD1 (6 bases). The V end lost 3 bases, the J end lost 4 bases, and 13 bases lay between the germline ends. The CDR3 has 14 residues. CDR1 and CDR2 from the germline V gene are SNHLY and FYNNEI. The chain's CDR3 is CASSDSTGRYEQYF. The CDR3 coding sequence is TGTGCCAGCAGTGATAGCACAGGGCGGTACGAGCAGTACTTC. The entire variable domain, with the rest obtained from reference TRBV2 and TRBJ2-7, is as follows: EPEVTQTPSHQVTQMGQEVILRCVPISNHLYFYWYRQILGQKVEFLVSFYNNEISEKSEIFDDQFSVERPDGSNFTLKIRSTKLEDSAMYFCASSDSTGRYEQYFGPGTRLTVT.

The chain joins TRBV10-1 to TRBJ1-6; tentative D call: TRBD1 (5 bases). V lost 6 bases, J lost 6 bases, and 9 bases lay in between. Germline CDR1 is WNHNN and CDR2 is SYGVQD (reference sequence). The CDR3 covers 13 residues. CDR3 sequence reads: CASSDSLNSPLHF. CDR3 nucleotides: TGCGCCAGCAGCGACAGCCTTAATTCACCCCTCCACTTT.

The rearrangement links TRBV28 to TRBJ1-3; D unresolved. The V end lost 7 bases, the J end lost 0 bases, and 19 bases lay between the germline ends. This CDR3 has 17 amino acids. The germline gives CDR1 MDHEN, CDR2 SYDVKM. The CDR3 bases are TGTGCCAGCAATTTCCGTCACCGGGGATACTCTGGAAACACCATATATTTT. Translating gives CASNFRHRGYSGNTIYF.

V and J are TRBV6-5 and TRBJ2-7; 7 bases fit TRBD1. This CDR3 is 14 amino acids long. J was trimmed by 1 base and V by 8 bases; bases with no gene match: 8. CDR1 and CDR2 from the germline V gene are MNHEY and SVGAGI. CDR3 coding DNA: TGTGCCAGCGGGCCCGGGACAGCGTCCTACGAGCAGTACTTC. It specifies CASGPGTASYEQYF.

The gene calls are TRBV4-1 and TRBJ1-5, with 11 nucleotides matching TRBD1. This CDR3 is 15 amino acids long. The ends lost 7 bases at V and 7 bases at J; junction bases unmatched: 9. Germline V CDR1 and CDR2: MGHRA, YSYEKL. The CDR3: CASTRGTGGHQPQHF. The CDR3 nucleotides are TGCGCCAGCACCCGGGGGACAGGGGGGCACCAGCCCCAGCATTTT.

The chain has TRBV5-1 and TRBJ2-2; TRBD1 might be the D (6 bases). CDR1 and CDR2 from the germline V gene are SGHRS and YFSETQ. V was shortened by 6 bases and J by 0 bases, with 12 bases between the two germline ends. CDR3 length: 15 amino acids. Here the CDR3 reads CASIKGQPNTGELFF. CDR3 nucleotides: TGCGCCAGCATCAAGGGACAACCGAACACCGGGGAGCTGTTTTTT.

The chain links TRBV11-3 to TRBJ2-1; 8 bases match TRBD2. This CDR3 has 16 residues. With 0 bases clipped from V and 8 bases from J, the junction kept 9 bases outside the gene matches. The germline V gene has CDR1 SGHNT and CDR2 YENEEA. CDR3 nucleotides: TGTGCCAGCAGCTTAGATGGACGGGGGGGCCGCGATGAGCAGTTCTTC. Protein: CASSLDGRGGRDEQFF.

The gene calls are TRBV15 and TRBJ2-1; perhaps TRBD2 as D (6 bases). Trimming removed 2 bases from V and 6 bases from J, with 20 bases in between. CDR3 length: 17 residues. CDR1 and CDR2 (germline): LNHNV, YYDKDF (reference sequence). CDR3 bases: TGTGCCACCAGCAGACGTGGAGGGACTTCTCGGGCCAATGAGCAGTTCTTC. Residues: CATSRRGGTSRANEQFF.

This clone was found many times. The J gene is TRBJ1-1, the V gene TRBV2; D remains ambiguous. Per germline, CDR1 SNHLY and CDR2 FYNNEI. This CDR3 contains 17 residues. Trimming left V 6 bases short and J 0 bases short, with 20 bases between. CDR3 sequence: CASSGEGGVTVNTEAFF. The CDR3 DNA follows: TGTGCCAGCAGCGGGGAGGGTGGGGTAACAGTGAACACTGAAGCTTTCTTT.

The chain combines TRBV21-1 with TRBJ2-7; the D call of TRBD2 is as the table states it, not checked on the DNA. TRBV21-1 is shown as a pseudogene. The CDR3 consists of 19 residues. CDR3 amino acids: CASSKDLVAGVIPFYEQYF. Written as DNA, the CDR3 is TGTGCCAGCAGCAAAGATTTGGTAGCGGGAGTAATCCCTTTCTACGAGCAGTACTTC.

CDR3 bases: TGTGCCAGCAGCTCTATCCTACAGGGTCCTAATGAAAAACTGTTTTTT. It yields the protein CASSSILQGPNEKLFF. This chain joins TRBV11-2 and TRBJ1-4; D is possibly TRBD1 (6 bases). Germline CDR1 SGHAT, CDR2 FQNNGV. The CDR3 is 16 residues long. V lost 4 bases and J lost 3, with 15 bases in between.

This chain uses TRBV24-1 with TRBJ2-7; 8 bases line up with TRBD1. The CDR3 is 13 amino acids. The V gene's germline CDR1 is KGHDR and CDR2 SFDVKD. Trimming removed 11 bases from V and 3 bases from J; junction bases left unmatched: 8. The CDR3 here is CAIKGQVIYEQYF. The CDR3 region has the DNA TGTGCCATCAAGGGACAGGTGATCTACGAGCAGTACTTC.

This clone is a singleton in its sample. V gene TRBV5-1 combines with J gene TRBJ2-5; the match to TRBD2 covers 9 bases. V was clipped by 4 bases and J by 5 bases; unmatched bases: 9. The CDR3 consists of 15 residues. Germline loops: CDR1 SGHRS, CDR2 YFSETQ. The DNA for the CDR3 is TGCGCCAGCAGCATGGGACTAGCCGAGGGGGAGACCCAGTACTTC. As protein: CASSMGLAEGETQYF.